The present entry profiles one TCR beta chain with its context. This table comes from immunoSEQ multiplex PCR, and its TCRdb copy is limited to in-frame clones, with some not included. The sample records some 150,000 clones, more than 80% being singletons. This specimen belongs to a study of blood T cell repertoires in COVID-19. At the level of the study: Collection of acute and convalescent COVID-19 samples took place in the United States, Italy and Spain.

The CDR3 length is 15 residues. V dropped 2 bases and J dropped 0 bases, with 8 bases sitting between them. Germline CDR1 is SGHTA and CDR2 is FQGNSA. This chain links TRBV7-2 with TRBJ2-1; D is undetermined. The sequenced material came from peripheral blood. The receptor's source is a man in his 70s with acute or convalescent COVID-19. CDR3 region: CASSLSRGSYNEQFF. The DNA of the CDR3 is TGTGCCAGCAGCTTAAGCCGCGGCTCCTACAATGAGCAGTTCTTC.